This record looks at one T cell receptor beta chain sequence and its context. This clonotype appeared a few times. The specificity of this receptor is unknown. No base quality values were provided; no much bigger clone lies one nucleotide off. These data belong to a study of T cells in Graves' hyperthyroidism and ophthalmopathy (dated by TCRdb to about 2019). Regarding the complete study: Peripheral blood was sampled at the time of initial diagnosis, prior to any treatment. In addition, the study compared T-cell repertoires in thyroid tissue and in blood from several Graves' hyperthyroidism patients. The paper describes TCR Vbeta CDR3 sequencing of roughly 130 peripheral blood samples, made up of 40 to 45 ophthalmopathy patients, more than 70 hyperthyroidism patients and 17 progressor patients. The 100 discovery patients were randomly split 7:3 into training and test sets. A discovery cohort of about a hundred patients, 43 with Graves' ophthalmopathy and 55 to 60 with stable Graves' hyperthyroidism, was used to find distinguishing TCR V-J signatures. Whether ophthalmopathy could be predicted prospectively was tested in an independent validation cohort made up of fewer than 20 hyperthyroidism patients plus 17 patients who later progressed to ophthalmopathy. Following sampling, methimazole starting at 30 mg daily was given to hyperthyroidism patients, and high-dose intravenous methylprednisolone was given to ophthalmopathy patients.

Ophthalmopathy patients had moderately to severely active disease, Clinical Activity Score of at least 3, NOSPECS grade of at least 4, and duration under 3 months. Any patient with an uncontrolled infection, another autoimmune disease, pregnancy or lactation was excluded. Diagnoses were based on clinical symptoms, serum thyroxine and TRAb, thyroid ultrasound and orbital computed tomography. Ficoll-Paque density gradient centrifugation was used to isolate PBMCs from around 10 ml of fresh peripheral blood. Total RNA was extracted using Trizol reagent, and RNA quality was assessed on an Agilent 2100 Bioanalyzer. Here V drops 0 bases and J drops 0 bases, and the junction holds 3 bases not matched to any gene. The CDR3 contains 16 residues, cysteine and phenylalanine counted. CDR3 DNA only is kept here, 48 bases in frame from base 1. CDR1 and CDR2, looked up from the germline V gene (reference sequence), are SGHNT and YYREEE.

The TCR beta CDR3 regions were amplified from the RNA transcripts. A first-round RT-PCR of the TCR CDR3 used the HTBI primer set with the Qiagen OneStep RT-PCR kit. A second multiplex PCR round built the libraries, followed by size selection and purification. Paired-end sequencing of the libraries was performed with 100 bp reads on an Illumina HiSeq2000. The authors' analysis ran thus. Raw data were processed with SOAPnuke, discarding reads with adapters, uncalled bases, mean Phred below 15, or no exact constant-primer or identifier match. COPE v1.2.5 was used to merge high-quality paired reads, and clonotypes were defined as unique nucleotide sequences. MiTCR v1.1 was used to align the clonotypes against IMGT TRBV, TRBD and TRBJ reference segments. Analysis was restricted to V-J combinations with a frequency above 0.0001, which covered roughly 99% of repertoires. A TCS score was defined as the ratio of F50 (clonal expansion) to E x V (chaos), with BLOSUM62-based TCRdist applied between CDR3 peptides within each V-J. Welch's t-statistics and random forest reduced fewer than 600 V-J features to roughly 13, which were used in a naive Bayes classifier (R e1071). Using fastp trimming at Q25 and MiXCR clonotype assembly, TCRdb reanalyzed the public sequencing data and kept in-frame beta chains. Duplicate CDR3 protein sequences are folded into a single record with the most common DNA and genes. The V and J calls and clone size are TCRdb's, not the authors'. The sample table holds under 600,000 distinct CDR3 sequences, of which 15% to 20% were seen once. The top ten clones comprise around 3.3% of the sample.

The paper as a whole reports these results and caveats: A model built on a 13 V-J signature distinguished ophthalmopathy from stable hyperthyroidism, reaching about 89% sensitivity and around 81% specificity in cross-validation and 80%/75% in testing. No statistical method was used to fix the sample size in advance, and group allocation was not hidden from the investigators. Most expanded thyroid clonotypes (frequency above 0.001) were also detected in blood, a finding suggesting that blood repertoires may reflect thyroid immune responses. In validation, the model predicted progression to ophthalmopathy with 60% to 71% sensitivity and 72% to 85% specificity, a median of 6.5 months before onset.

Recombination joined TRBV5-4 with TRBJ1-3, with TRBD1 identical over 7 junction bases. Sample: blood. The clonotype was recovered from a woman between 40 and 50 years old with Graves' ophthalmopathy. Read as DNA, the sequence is TGTGCCAGCAGCTTGGCCACAGGGGCCTCTGGAAACACCATATATTTT. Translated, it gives CASSLATGASGNTIYF.